Reported below is one T cell receptor (beta chain). This sample was taken from a study of Ad26.COV2.S vaccination and SARS-CoV-2 variants. The length of the CDR3 is 12 residues. V was trimmed by 5 bases and J by 8 bases, leaving 8 bases between them. Per the germline V gene, CDR1 is SGDLS and CDR2 is YYNGEE. The treatment is: roughly 20 received Ad26.COV2.S at low or high dose, single or two shots; five or six received placebo; per-sample allocation not given. Day 63 after the first injection of vaccine or placebo was the sampling time. Profiled with immunoSEQ multiplex PCR; TCRdb holds only in-frame clones, not every one. The sample includes roughly 300,000 clones, 88% of them seen just once.

The sequence was obtained from a person aged 18-65 years who received the Ad26.COV2.S COVID-19 vaccine or a placebo. The chain combines TRBV9 with TRBJ1-6; D perhaps matches TRBD1 (6 bases). The input for sequencing was peripheral blood, taken in a trial of Ad26.COV2.S vaccine versus placebo. The CDR3 DNA is TGTGCCAGCAGGAAGGGGGATTCACCCCTCCACTTT. Translation: CASRKGDSPLHF.